This entry describes one T cell receptor (beta chain). These data are taken from a study of blood T cell repertoires in COVID-19. Study information: The origin of the acute and convalescent COVID-19 samples was the United States, Italy and Spain. T cells, B-cell-depleted T cells, or PBMCs provided the cDNA or gDNA that served as material.

Per the study methods: Reference gene primers were amplified, and this amplification served to estimate nucleated cell counts. TCRdb keeps only in-frame clones here, not all; method: immunoSEQ multiplex PCR. V and J calls plus clone size are reproduced from that table; the DNA served to infer D and trimming. The sample shows 130,000 or so clones, around 88% of them seen only once. The source material was peripheral blood. The source is a woman aged 60-75 years with acute or convalescent COVID-19.

CDR3 nucleotide sequence: TGTGCCAGCTCACCAAAGATCTTGGGACAGGAGATCACTGAAGCTTTCTTT. This codes for CASSPKILGQEITEAFF. The chain employs TRBV18 and TRBJ1-1, with TRBD1 matching 8 bases. Trimming took 2 bases from V and 4 from J; bases not matched to a gene: 12. CDR1 is KGHSH and CDR2 is LQKENI in the germline V gene. The CDR3 consists of 17 residues.